A single count supports the clone carrying this T cell receptor beta chain. These data belong to a study of blood T cell repertoires in COVID-19. TCRdb keeps only in-frame clones here, not all; method: immunoSEQ multiplex PCR. Counted here are about 130,000 clones, approximately 81% occurring once; the ten biggest clones make up less than 6.5%. Trimming removed 1 base at V and 8 bases at J, with 17 bases between. The CDR3 contains 15 residues. From germline, CDR1 is SGHDN and CDR2 FVKESK. The clonotype was recovered from a man aged 60 to 75 with acute or convalescent COVID-19. The gene calls are TRBV14 and TRBJ1-2; D gene uncertain. Material: peripheral blood. DNA for the CDR3: TGTGCCAGCAGCCAAGTGGGAGTTCAAGGTTGGGGCTACACCTTC. As protein: CASSQVGVQGWGYTF. The variable domain in full, with the rest retrieved from reference TRBV14 and TRBJ1-2, is EAGVTQFPSHSVIEKGQTVTLRCDPISGHDNLYWYRRVMGKEIKFLLHFVKESKQDESGMPNNRFLAERTGGTYSTLKVQPAELEDSGVYFCASSQVGVQGWGYTFGSGTRLTVV.